These T cell receptor beta chains were read from a single sample in a study of early T cells in non-severe SARS-CoV-2 infection. MiXCR, applied by TCRdb to the 5' RACE reads, yields one record per CDR3 protein. This sample has about 48,000 distinct CDR3 sequences, with less than 15% found just once. The material sequenced was whole blood. The receptor source for this set is an adult who was a healthcare worker with PCR-confirmed SARS-CoV-2 infection or an uninfected control (not recorded which). Both conserved end residues are part of each CDR3. D genes are given only for firm matches. Some rows have no size entry. The others give once, few or many, or a class for an expanded clone.

D	size	V	J	DNA	CDR3
NA	NA	TRBV2	TRBJ1-6	TGTGCCAGCAGTGAAGGTCAAGGCCAATTATGGCCCCTCCACTTT	CASSEGQGQLWPLHF
NA	many	TRBV5-1	TRBJ2-5	TGCGCCAGCGGGACTCTGCAAGAGACCCAGTACTTC	CASGTLQETQYF
NA	many	TRBV18	TRBJ2-7	TGTGCCAGCTCACCATCCCCGGATGGGGAGCAGTACTTC	CASSPSPDGEQYF
NA	many	TRBV4-1	TRBJ2-7	TGCGCCAGCAGCCAGGGGCACGGGAGCGGGTACTACGAGCAGTACTTC	CASSQGHGSGYYEQYF
NA	many	TRBV20-1	TRBJ2-2	TGCAGTGCTTTTAGCCCGGGGCACACCGGGGAGCTGTTTTTT	CSAFSPGHTGELFF
NA	few	TRBV27	TRBJ2-1	TGTGCCAGCAGTCCCGGGGACCGCAATGAGCAGTTCTTC	CASSPGDRNEQFF
NA	many	TRBV18	TRBJ1-1	TGTGCCAGCTCACCGTTCGGAAGGAACACTGAAGCTTTCTTT	CASSPFGRNTEAFF
NA	many	TRBV12-3/TRBV12-4	TRBJ2-6	TGTGCCAGCAGCGAAACTTTGGGGACTGCCCCCTCTGGGGCCAACGTCCTGACTTTC	CASSETLGTAPSGANVLTF
NA	many	TRBV12-3/TRBV12-4	TRBJ1-6	TGTGCCAGCAGTTTCCTACAGGGACTAAAGGCACCCCTCCACTTT	CASSFLQGLKAPLHF
TRBD2	many	TRBV2	TRBJ2-7	TGTGCCAGCAGTGGATTTTCGTGGGGGGGTGACTCCTACGAGCAGTACTTC	CASSGFSWGGDSYEQYF
NA	few	TRBV2	TRBJ2-3	TGTGCCAGGAGCCGAGGGGATACGCAGTATTTT	CARSRGDTQYF
TRBD1	NA	TRBV18	TRBJ2-7	TGTGCCAGCTCAGCTCTATTACAGGGGGCCGAGCAGTACTTC	CASSALLQGAEQYF
TRBD1	many	TRBV29-1	TRBJ2-2	TGCAGCGTGGCGGGACAGGGGAACACCGGGGAGCTGTTTTTT	CSVAGQGNTGELFF
NA	few	TRBV6-1	TRBJ2-2	TGTGCCAGCAGTGAGCTGACCCCCGGGGAGCTGTTTTTT	CASSELTPGELFF
NA	many	TRBV18	TRBJ1-1	TGTGCCAGCTCACCGGGGGGGCAGGGGACTGAAGCTTTCTTT	CASSPGGQGTEAFF
TRBD1	many	TRBV9	TRBJ1-5	TGTGCCAGCAGCCCCTCGACAGGGTCAGGTCAGCCCCAGCATTTT	CASSPSTGSGQPQHF
NA	NA	TRBV7-4	TRBJ2-5	TGTGCCAGCAGCCCCCGACGAAATCAAGAGACCCAGTACTTC	CASSPRRNQETQYF
NA	NA	TRBV7-9	TRBJ2-1	TGTGCCAGCAGCGCGGGATCAGTCTACAATGAGCAGTTCTTC	CASSAGSVYNEQFF
NA	NA	TRBV14	TRBJ2-5	TGTGCCAGCAGCCAAGTGCATTGGGACAACAATCAAGAGACCCAGTACTTC	CASSQVHWDNNQETQYF
TRBD1	many	TRBV20-1	TRBJ2-7	TGCAGTGCTAGAGGCTGGACAGGGGGTGAATCCTACGAGCAGTACTTC	CSARGWTGGESYEQYF
NA	few	TRBV2	TRBJ1-4	TGTGCCAGCAGTGAGCGGCGGGATAATGAAAAACTGTTTTTT	CASSERRDNEKLFF
NA	many	TRBV2	TRBJ2-2	TGTGCCAGCAGTGATCGTGGGACCGGGGAGCTGTTTTTT	CASSDRGTGELFF
NA	NA	TRBV20-1	TRBJ2-1	TGCAGTGCTATACAGTACAATGAGCAGTTCTTC	CSAIQYNEQFF
TRBD2	many	TRBV19	TRBJ2-3	TGTGCCAGTAGTGGGGGACTAGGCGTCAGCACAGATACGCAGTATTTT	CASSGGLGVSTDTQYF
NA	many	TRBV7-2	TRBJ2-5	TGTGCCAGCAGCTTAGTCTTGCACAGGGAAGAGACCCAGTACTTC	CASSLVLHREETQYF
NA	many	TRBV5-1	TRBJ1-3	TGCGCCAGCAGCTTGGAGCCGGGAACCGGAAACACCATATATTTT	CASSLEPGTGNTIYF
NA	many	TRBV12-3/TRBV12-4	TRBJ1-5	TGTGCCAGCAGGCCCCCGGGATTTAGCAATCAGCCCCAGCATTTT	CASRPPGFSNQPQHF
NA	many	TRBV19	TRBJ2-1	TGTGCCAGTAGTAACTTGGGAAGGGTACGTTCCTACAATGAGCAGTTCTTC	CASSNLGRVRSYNEQFF
TRBD1	few	TRBV7-8	TRBJ1-1	TGTGCCAGCAGCTTAGCTCGGACAGGGTGGGTGAACACTGAAGCTTTCTTT	CASSLARTGWVNTEAFF
NA	NA	TRBV7-9	TRBJ2-7	TGTGCCAGCAGCTTAGCGCGGAGGGGAATCGCCTACGAGCAGTACTTC	CASSLARRGIAYEQYF
NA	NA	TRBV29-1	TRBJ1-1	TGCAGCGTTGGGCAGATCCTTGACACTGAAGCTTTCTTT	CSVGQILDTEAFF
NA	many	TRBV7-2	TRBJ2-7	TGTGCCAGCAGCTCTCGGTCGTCGGGCTACGAGCAGTACTTC	CASSSRSSGYEQYF
NA	many	TRBV6-6	TRBJ1-1	TGTGCCAGCAGTTACGCTCGGGGGTTGGAATCGAACACTGAAGCTTTCTTT	CASSYARGLESNTEAFF
NA	few	TRBV18	TRBJ1-2	TGTGCCAGCTCACCACGAAAGGGAGGCGGACTCTATGGCTACACCTTC	CASSPRKGGGLYGYTF
NA	many	TRBV6-2/TRBV6-3	TRBJ2-7	TGTGCCAGCAGTGATACTAGGTTCAACGAGCAGTACTTC	CASSDTRFNEQYF
NA	many	TRBV4-2	TRBJ1-1	TGTGCCAGCACCCCGAGTAGCGGTAAGAACACTGAAGCTTTCTTT	CASTPSSGKNTEAFF
NA	few	TRBV7-3	TRBJ2-6	TGTGCCAGCAGCTTAACAAGTGGACAGCTCTCTGGGGCCAACGTCCTGACTTTC	CASSLTSGQLSGANVLTF
NA	few	TRBV20-1	TRBJ2-7	TGCAGTGCGGATCGGGCGGATTCCCACGAGCAGTACTTC	CSADRADSHEQYF
NA	many	TRBV5-1	TRBJ1-5	TGCGCCAGCAGCTTGCGGGGGGCTGGTCAGCCCCAGCATTTT	CASSLRGAGQPQHF
NA	many	TRBV27	TRBJ2-2	TGTGCCAGCAGTCCTTCCAGGGCTGCCAACAGCGGGGAGCTGTTTTTT	CASSPSRAANSGELFF
NA	NA	TRBV29-1	TRBJ2-5	TGCAGCGTTGAGGTACAGGGAATCGAGACCCAGTACTTC	CSVEVQGIETQYF